The 30 T cell receptor beta chains in this list originate from one sample, sequenced in a study of blood T cell repertoires in COVID-19. Method: immunoSEQ multiplex PCR; TCRdb's copy keeps in-frame clones and lacks some. Found here are about 76,000 clones, approximately 78% of them singletons; the top ten hold 27%. Sequenced sample: peripheral blood. The receptors stem from a human donor in a cohort sampled during active COVID-19.

The chain uses TRBV19 and TRBJ1-5; no firm D call. V shed 8 bases and J shed 2 bases, with 16 bases lying between them. The germline CDR1 and CDR2 sequences are LNHDA and SQIVND (reference sequence). This CDR3 has 15 amino acids. This chain's CDR3 is CASVLAGSGNQPQHF. CDR3 nucleotide sequence: TGTGCCAGTGTCCTCGCGGGCTCGGGCAATCAGCCCCAGCATTTT.

The chain combines TRBV20-1 with TRBJ2-5; possible D gene TRBD2, 5 bases. CDR1 and CDR2 from the germline V gene are DFQATT and SNEGSKA (reference sequence). The CDR3 totals 11 residues. Trimming stripped 6 bases from V and 5 bases from J, with 10 bases between. As DNA, the CDR3 is TGCAGTGCCGGACTGAGGGAGACCCAGTACTTC. It specifies CSAGLRETQYF.

The chain is built from TRBV28 and TRBJ2-7, with a tentative D call TRBD1 (6 bases). Germline values: CDR1 MDHEN, CDR2 SYDVKM. CDR3 length: 14 residues. The V end lost 7 bases, the J end lost 0 bases, and 13 bases lay between the germline ends. As DNA, the CDR3 is TGTGCCAGCACCAGGGGCGGTAGCTCCTACGAGCAGTACTTC. This sequence encodes CASTRGGSSYEQYF.

The CDR3 coding sequence is TGTGCCAGCAGCTTAGCGAGCGGGAACTATGGCTACACCTTC. Translation: CASSLASGNYGYTF. The chain links TRBV7-2 to TRBJ1-2; D is unclear. Germline V gene sequence: CDR1 SGHTA, CDR2 FQGNSA. This CDR3 comprises 14 residues. The V end was cut by 0 bases, the J end by 2 bases, with 7 bases between.

The chain has TRBV6-2 or TRBV6-3 and TRBJ2-7, with 10 positions matching TRBD1. The germline gives CDR1 MNHEY, CDR2 SVGEGT. V dropped 2 bases and J dropped 6; count of bases not matched to a gene: 7. This CDR3 contains 15 residues. The CDR3: CASSYRDRGRGEQYF. For the CDR3, the DNA is TGTGCCAGCAGTTACCGGGACAGGGGCCGGGGCGAGCAGTACTTC.

The rearrangement links TRBV9 to TRBJ2-7, with D possibly TRBD1 on 5 matching bases. Germline assignment: CDR1 SGDLS and CDR2 YYNGEE. The ends were cut back, 4 bases at V and 0 bases at J, with 11 bases in the middle. There are 14 residues in the CDR3. Written as DNA, the CDR3 is TGTGCCAGCAGCCCCCACAGGAGCTCCTACGAGCAGTACTTC. Its translation is CASSPHRSSYEQYF. Looking up the rest from reference TRBV9 and TRBJ2-7 gives the full variable domain: DSGVTQTPKHLITATGQRVTLRCSPRSGDLSVYWYQQSLDQGLQFLIQYYNGEERAKGNILERFSAQQFPDLHSELNLSSLELGDSALYFCASSPHRSSYEQYFGPGTRLTVT.

The rearrangement links TRBV2 to TRBJ1-4, with D possibly being TRBD1 (6 bases). Per the germline V gene, CDR1 is SNHLY and CDR2 is FYNNEI. V was clipped by 4 bases and J by 8 bases, with 14 bases between them. The CDR3 is made up of 14 amino acids. Written as DNA, the CDR3 is TGTGCCAGCAGTGGGGGGCCGCTTATGGAAAAACTGTTTTTT. It specifies CASSGGPLMEKLFF.

V is TRBV7-9 and J is TRBJ2-7, with 9 bases fitting TRBD1. Germline values: CDR1 SEHNR, CDR2 FQNEAQ (reference sequence). V shed 7 bases, J shed 3 bases, and the junction held 4 bases outside the gene matches. There are 13 residues in the CDR3. The CDR3 is CASTQGQGYEQYF. CDR3 sequence (DNA): TGTGCCAGCACTCAGGGACAGGGCTACGAGCAGTACTTC.

This clone was detected only a few times. This sequence joins TRBV2 and TRBJ1-1; D gene ambiguous. The CDR3 loop spans 10 amino acids. Germline V gene sequence: CDR1 SNHLY, CDR2 FYNNEI. Deletions cut 10 bases from V and 0 bases from J, with 3 bases between. This CDR3 reads CATMNTEAFF. The CDR3 DNA reads as TGTGCCACTATGAACACTGAAGCTTTCTTT.

The V gene is TRBV30, the J gene TRBJ2-2; 8 positions match TRBD1. The CDR3 spans 15 residues. The ends lost 4 bases at V and 10 bases at J; junction bases unmatched: 14. CDR1 GTSNPN and CDR2 SVGIG come from the germline V gene (reference sequence). The DNA of the CDR3 is TGTGCCTGGAATTCTCAGGGGGCCCTCCGTATGGAGCTGTTTTTT. Encoded protein: CAWNSQGALRMELFF.

The chain's CDR3 is CAISEPEHPTDTQYF. As DNA, the CDR3 is TGTGCCATCAGTGAGCCTGAACATCCCACAGATACGCAGTATTTT. The chain is built from TRBV10-3 and TRBJ2-3; D not resolved. This CDR3 is 15 amino acids long. The germline V gene encodes CDR1 ENHRY and CDR2 SYGVKD. Trimming took 2 bases from V and 2 from J, leaving 11 bases between them.

Notes on this clone: At one boundary the junction diverges from the germline segment, which might be a read error. The CDR3 DNA is TGTGCCAGCCGTGAGGACAGGGGCCGGTATGGCTACACCTTC. Amino acids: CASREDRGRYGYTF. V usage is TRBV6-1 and J usage is TRBJ1-2, with 9 bases lining up with TRBD1. Germline V gene data show CDR1 as MNHNS and CDR2 as SASEGT. This CDR3 comprises 14 residues.

V gene TRBV4-1 combines with J gene TRBJ1-5; possibly TRBD1 for D (5 bases). V lost 0 bases, J lost 4 bases, and 10 bases lay in between. Germline V gene sequence: CDR1 MGHRA, CDR2 YSYEKL. The CDR3 loop spans 15 amino acids. CDR3 DNA sequence: TGCGCCAGCAGCCAAGACAACAGGAGAAATCAGCCCCAGCATTTT. Encoded protein: CASSQDNRRNQPQHF.

This chain uses TRBV5-5 with TRBJ2-6; D gene ambiguous. The V and J ends lost 0 bases and 3 bases respectively, with 13 bases between them. This CDR3 spans 17 amino acids. Germline values: CDR1 SGHKS, CDR2 YYEKEE (reference sequence). CDR3 DNA sequence: TGTGCCAGCAGCTTGGACACCCTGGCTCTTGGGGCCAACGTCCTGACTTTC. Translated: CASSLDTLALGANVLTF.

V is TRBV24-1 and J is TRBJ2-3, with a weak D call TRBD1 (6 bases). V gave up 3 bases and J gave up 5 bases, with 14 bases separating them. Germline lookup yields CDR1 KGHDR and CDR2 SFDVKD. The CDR3 contains 15 residues. The CDR3 DNA follows: TGTGCCACCAGTGATCGAAGGGGGTTCGGAGATACGCAGTATTTT. Translating gives CATSDRRGFGDTQYF.

The CDR3 sequence: CASSRRTGGLVNTEAFF. Written as DNA, the CDR3 is TGTGCCAGCAGTCGCCGGACAGGGGGCCTCGTGAACACTGAAGCTTTCTTT. V usage is TRBV6-6 and J usage is TRBJ1-1, with 11 bases matching TRBD1. The germline V gene encodes CDR1 MNHNY and CDR2 SVGAGI (reference sequence). The CDR3 has 17 residues. The J segment lost 0 bases and the V segment lost 5 bases, leaving 8 bases of the junction unmatched.

J is TRBJ2-2 and V is TRBV19, with unresolved D. Germline CDR1 reads LNHDA; CDR2 reads SQIVND (reference sequence). CDR3 length: 13 residues. V was trimmed by 8 bases and J by 0 bases, leaving 7 bases between them. The CDR3 DNA is TGTGCCAGTGCAACAGCGAACACCGGGGAGCTGTTTTTT. It yields the protein CASATANTGELFF.

This clone has a single count. The chain uses TRBV7-2 and TRBJ1-6; D gene unclear. The ends were cut back, 5 bases at V and 9 bases at J, with 11 bases in the middle. Germline assignment: CDR1 SGHTA and CDR2 FQGNSA. The CDR3 consists of 13 residues. The CDR3 bases are TGTGCCAGCAGCGCCGCCATCGGTTCACCCCTCCACTTT. Amino acid sequence: CASSAAIGSPLHF.

This chain joins TRBV6-2 or TRBV6-3 and TRBJ1-5; TRBD1 matches 9 bases. After removal of 5 bases from V and 5 bases from J, the junction contained 13 bases not matched to a gene. Germline V gene sequence: CDR1 MNHEY, CDR2 SVGEGT. This CDR3 contains 17 residues. The CDR3 spells CASSAGTGRGSDQPQHF. CDR3 in DNA: TGTGCCAGCAGTGCCGGGACAGGGAGGGGTAGTGATCAGCCCCAGCATTTT.

This rearrangement joins TRBV11-2 to TRBJ2-2; D is perhaps TRBD2 (5 bases). There are 14 residues in the CDR3. Trimming cost V 5 bases and J 1 base, with 8 bases left between them. The V gene's germline CDR1 is SGHAT and CDR2 FQNNGV. The CDR3 protein is CASSRGQNTGELFF. The CDR3 DNA reads as TGTGCCAGCAGCCGAGGGCAGAACACCGGGGAGCTGTTTTTT.

The chain employs TRBV19 and TRBJ2-3; D unresolved. The CDR3 spans 12 residues. Germline CDR1 is LNHDA and CDR2 is SQIVND (reference sequence). The germline V and J ends were trimmed by 5 bases and 6 bases, with 9 bases remaining between them. CDR3: CASSFPRDTQYF. CDR3 nucleotides: TGTGCCAGTAGTTTCCCCAGGGATACGCAGTATTTT.

This chain uses TRBV7-6 with TRBJ1-1; D gene unclear. The CDR3 loop spans 17 amino acids. V was shortened by 2 bases and J by 0 bases, with 16 bases between the two germline ends. Germline V lookup: CDR1 SGHVS, CDR2 FNYEAQ. CDR3 in DNA: TGTGCCAGCAGCTTAACGTTCAGACACAAGTTGAACACTGAAGCTTTCTTT. Protein: CASSLTFRHKLNTEAFF. The whole variable domain, filled in from reference TRBV7-6 and TRBJ1-1, reads GAGVSQSPRYKVTKRGQDVALRCDPISGHVSLYWYRQALGQGPEFLTYFNYEAQQDKSGLPNDRFSAERPEGSISTLTIQRTEQRDSAMYRCASSLTFRHKLNTEAFFGQGTRLTVV.

This clone was observed a single time. The V gene is TRBV9, the J gene TRBJ2-3; the D is unclear. The germline V and J ends were trimmed by 0 bases and 0 bases, with 8 bases remaining between them. The CDR3 loop spans 15 amino acids. CDR1 is SGDLS, CDR2 YYNGEE, per germline. Written as DNA, the CDR3 is TGTGCCAGCAGCGTAGCAGGCGTCAGCACAGATACGCAGTATTTT. Translating gives CASSVAGVSTDTQYF.

The chain has TRBV4-1 and TRBJ2-1; no clear D gene. The germline V gene encodes CDR1 MGHRA and CDR2 YSYEKL. The CDR3 covers 15 residues. Trimming left V 5 bases short and J 0 bases short, with 11 bases between. In DNA form, the CDR3 reads TGCGCCAGCAGCGGCCGGGTCGACTCCTACAATGAGCAGTTCTTC. Translated, it gives CASSGRVDSYNEQFF.

The chain employs TRBV5-4 and TRBJ2-2; TRBD1 aligns across 12 bases. The CDR3 contains 15 residues. V lost 5 bases, J lost 5 bases, and 4 bases stayed unmatched. The germline gives CDR1 SGHNT, CDR2 YYREEE (reference sequence). The CDR3 sequence is CASRGQGARTGELFF. CDR3 nucleotides: TGTGCCAGCAGGGGACAGGGGGCGCGGACCGGGGAGCTGTTTTTT.

The chain carries TRBV19 and TRBJ1-1; no definite D call. The CDR3 spans 14 residues. Trimming cost V 3 bases and J 4 bases, with 12 bases left between them. In germline, CDR1 is LNHDA, CDR2 SQIVND (reference sequence). Here the CDR3 reads CASSITGEVTEAFF. CDR3 DNA: TGTGCCAGTAGTATTACGGGTGAGGTCACTGAAGCTTTCTTT.

The V gene is TRBV19, the J gene TRBJ1-3; 8 bases match TRBD1. CDR1 and CDR2 (germline): LNHDA, SQIVND (reference sequence). The CDR3 covers 15 residues. The V segment lost 7 bases and the J segment 4 bases; nucleotides outside the gene matches: 9. CDR3 sequence: CASIPTGAKGNTIYF. The DNA of the CDR3 is TGTGCCAGTATTCCGACAGGGGCCAAAGGAAACACCATATATTTT. Based on the CDR3 plus reference TRBV19 and TRBJ1-3, the full variable domain is DGGITQSPKYLFRKEGQNVTLSCEQNLNHDAMYWYRQDPGQGLRLIYYSQIVNDFQKGDIAEGYSVSREKKESFPLTVTSAQKNPTAFYLCASIPTGAKGNTIYFGEGSWLTVV.

The rearrangement uses TRBV7-8 and TRBJ1-3; possibly TRBD1 for D (6 bases). The V gene's germline CDR1 is SGHVS and CDR2 FQNEAQ. This CDR3 has 17 residues. The V and J ends lost 4 bases and 0 bases respectively, with 16 bases between them. The CDR3 loop is CASSSAWTAGSGNTIYF. The CDR3 coding sequence is TGTGCCAGCAGCTCCGCCTGGACAGCAGGCTCTGGAAACACCATATATTTT.

The chain is built from TRBV27 and TRBJ1-4; D uncertain. CDR3 length equals 12 residues. The germline V gene has CDR1 MNHEY and CDR2 SMNVEV (reference sequence). The ends were cut back, 5 bases at V and 8 bases at J, with 9 bases in the middle. CDR3 protein: CASSTSGEKLFF. DNA of the CDR3: TGTGCCAGCAGTACCTCGGGGGAAAAACTGTTTTTT.

This clone is a singleton in its sample. The CDR3 here is CASSQRPYQPQHF. CDR3 nucleotide sequence: TGTGCCAGCAGCCAACGTCCCTATCAGCCCCAGCATTTT. J is TRBJ1-5 and V is TRBV3-1 (or the pseudogene TRBV3-2); D gene unclear. V gave up 2 bases and J gave up 5 bases, with 7 bases separating them. The CDR3 runs 13 residues. The germline CDR1 and CDR2 sequences are LGHDT and YNNKEL (reference sequence).